This TCR beta chain was identified during a study of OX40 agonist ivuxolimab in advanced cancers. Study results and caveats: Dose levels from 0.1 to 3.0 mg/kg saw CD4+ and CD8+ blood T cells expand clonally by week 6. Relative to CD4+ cells, CD8+ T cells on average had more expanded clones.

If patients had autoimmune disease history or systemic immunosuppression, they were excluded. Produced via immunoSEQ multiplex PCR; TCRdb's table is partial and in-frame only. This table has about 80,000 clones, around 87% appearing once. Comment on this clone: The target antigen is unknown.

This TCR came from an adult with an advanced solid tumor such as melanoma, head and neck, liver or kidney cancer. Sequenced here: CD4+ or CD8+ T cells sorted from blood, sampled in a trial of the OX40 agonist ivuxolimab.

This CDR3 reads CASSIGTGARTEAFF. In DNA, the CDR3 is TGTGCCAGTAGTATAGGGACAGGGGCACGGACTGAAGCTTTCTTT. J is TRBJ1-1 and V is TRBV19; 9 bases fit TRBD1. J lost 5 bases, V lost 1 base, and 5 bases had no gene match. The CDR3 loop spans 15 amino acids. From germline, CDR1 is LNHDA and CDR2 SQIVND (reference sequence).